What follows are 12 T cell receptor beta chains derived from one specimen sequenced in a study of blood T cell repertoires in COVID-19. Sequencing was performed with immunoSEQ multiplex PCR; in TCRdb, only in-frame clones are kept and a portion is missing. This sample has about 45,000 clones, with more than 70% found just once. Sequencing used peripheral blood. Receptors were obtained from a woman at least 80 years old with acute or convalescent COVID-19.

The chain combines TRBV9 with TRBJ2-1; 9 bases align to TRBD2. CDR1 and CDR2 (germline): SGDLS, YYNGEE. The trim removed 5 bases at V and 2 bases at J, leaving 5 bases unmatched. This CDR3 has 15 residues. CDR3 protein: CASSPSGITYNEQFF. The CDR3 DNA sequence: TGTGCCAGCAGTCCTAGCGGGATCACCTACAATGAGCAGTTCTTC.

The V and J genes are TRBV4-2 and TRBJ2-3; 14 bases match TRBD2. This CDR3 has 17 amino acids. The germline V gene encodes CDR1 LGHNA and CDR2 YNFKEQ. V dropped 1 base and J dropped 5; count of bases not matched to a gene: 5. The CDR3 DNA follows: TGTGCCAGCAGCCAAGGATGGACTAGCGGGGGGAAAGATACGCAGTATTTT. This codes for CASSQGWTSGGKDTQYF.

The chain combines TRBV19 with TRBJ1-4; D might be TRBD1 (6 bases). The CDR3 is 15 residues long. CDR1 LNHDA and CDR2 SQIVND come from the germline V gene (reference sequence). Trimming removed 1 base at V and 6 bases at J, with 12 bases between. CDR3 region: CASSIAGGGDEKLFF. The CDR3 DNA follows: TGTGCCAGTAGTATAGCTGGGGGGGGCGATGAAAAACTGTTTTTT.

This chain joins TRBV6-1 and TRBJ1-1, with D uncertain. The CDR3 loop spans 12 amino acids. CDR1 and CDR2 (germline): MNHNS, SASEGT. Deletions cut 3 bases from V and 3 bases from J, with 5 bases between. Here the CDR3 reads CASSESHTEAFF. The CDR3 nucleotides read TGTGCCAGCAGTGAGAGTCACACTGAAGCTTTCTTT.

The chain is built from TRBV10-3 and TRBJ1-2; a weak D match, TRBD1 (5 bases). The CDR3 consists of 15 residues. Deletions cut 4 bases from V and 8 bases from J, with 20 bases between. The germline V gene encodes CDR1 ENHRY and CDR2 SYGVKD. The CDR3 loop reads CAISVMQGRLDGYTF. The CDR3 nucleotides read TGTGCCATCAGTGTAATGCAGGGCCGTTTGGACGGCTACACCTTC.

The genes are TRBV6-1 and TRBJ1-2, with 7 bases fitting TRBD1. This CDR3 is 16 amino acids long. Germline V gives CDR1 MNHNS, CDR2 SASEGT. V trimming: 4 bases; J trimming: 2 bases; junction bases outside the gene matches: 10. CDR3 bases: TGTGCCAGCAGTGCCGAATCCGGGACAGCCAACTATGGCTACACCTTC. This codes for CASSAESGTANYGYTF.

This clone was recorded once. The chain combines TRBV7-9 with TRBJ2-1, with D possibly being TRBD2 (7 bases). The CDR3 is 18 amino acids. Germline values: CDR1 SEHNR, CDR2 FQNEAQ (reference sequence). Trimming stripped 5 bases from V and 0 bases from J, with 20 bases between. This CDR3 reads CASSLYGRGGLSYNEQFF. DNA for the CDR3: TGTGCCAGCAGCCTATACGGGCGCGGGGGCCTCTCCTACAATGAGCAGTTCTTC.

This clone was recorded once. The chain uses TRBV7-9 and TRBJ1-2; no reliable D call. Germline lookup yields CDR1 SEHNR and CDR2 FQNEAQ (reference sequence). The CDR3 has 12 residues. Trimming removed 3 bases from V and 14 bases from J, with 16 bases in between. This CDR3 is CASSLDGGAYTF. The CDR3 DNA reads as TGTGCCAGCAGCTTGGATGGAGGAGCTTATACCTTC.

The rearrangement joins TRBV25-1 to TRBJ2-1; 8 bases agree with TRBD2. The junction had 5 bases not matched to a gene; V was cut back by 4 bases and J by 6 bases. The CDR3 is made up of 14 amino acids. Germline V gene sequence: CDR1 MGHDK, CDR2 SYGVNS. CDR3: CASSAAGEFNEQFF. As DNA, the CDR3 is TGTGCCAGCAGTGCAGCGGGGGAATTCAATGAGCAGTTCTTC. Variable domain in full (rest from reference TRBV25-1 and TRBJ2-1): EADIYQTPRYLVIGTGKKITLECSQTMGHDKMYWYQQDPGMELHLIHYSYGVNSTEKGDLSSESTVSRIRTEHFPLTLESARPSHTSQYLCASSAAGEFNEQFFGPGTRLTVL.

The CDR3 coding sequence is TGTGCCAGCAGCCTCAGTCCCTCGCCTAATCAGCCCCAGCATTTT. Translating gives CASSLSPSPNQPQHF. This chain connects TRBV6-5 to TRBJ1-5; D remains ambiguous. The V gene's germline CDR1 is MNHEY and CDR2 SVGAGI. CDR3 length: 15 residues. The V end lost 6 bases, the J end lost 4 bases, and 16 bases lay between the germline ends.

The CDR3 reads CASSLTLTGTGFGEKLFF. CDR3 DNA sequence: TGTGCCAGCAGCTTAACATTAACCGGGACAGGGTTCGGAGAAAAACTGTTTTTT. The rearrangement links TRBV11-2 to TRBJ1-4, with 9 bases identical to TRBD1. V was pared by 2 bases and J by 8 bases, with 15 bases of the junction left unmatched. This CDR3 has 18 residues. Looked up from germline, CDR1 is SGHAT and CDR2 is FQNNGV.

V and J are TRBV19 and TRBJ2-1; TRBD2 matches 14 bases. In germline, CDR1 is LNHDA, CDR2 SQIVND (reference sequence). Trimming at V came to 4 bases and at J to 7 bases, leaving 6 bases not matched to a gene. The CDR3 extends over 16 amino acids. CDR3 region: CASSTGLAGGVNEQFF. The CDR3 nucleotides are TGTGCCAGTAGTACAGGACTAGCGGGGGGCGTAAATGAGCAGTTCTTC.